This T cell receptor (beta chain) was sequenced during a study of blood T cell repertoires in COVID-19. In the study overall: The study drew acute and convalescent COVID-19 samples from the United States, Italy and Spain. Sources were T cells, B-cell-depleted T cells, or PBMCs; the material itself was cDNA or gDNA.

Cohort 3 recovered donors had two negative PCRs, clearance, or symptom resolution. The CDR3 runs to 15 residues. The germline V gene encodes CDR1 SGHVS and CDR2 FNYEAQ. Trimming removed 5 bases from V and 9 bases from J; junction bases left unmatched: 15. In the authors' workflow: Amplification of reference gene primers provided the estimated nucleated cell counts. Assay used: immunoSEQ multiplex PCR; TCRdb lists only in-frame clones, some missing. That table is the source of V, J and clone size, and D and trimming were worked out from the DNA. The sample contains about 210,000 clones, approximately 90% of which appear only once.

Sequenced: PBMCs or T cells enriched from blood (not recorded which). J is TRBJ2-5 and V is TRBV7-6; 7 bases map to TRBD2. This TCR came from a man aged 25-45 years who had recovered from COVID-19. CDR3 sequence (DNA): TGTGCCAGCAGCCAACTAGCGTATGCCTCAGTGGCCCAGTACTTC. Translation gives CASSQLAYASVAQYF. Full variable domain (rest looked up from reference TRBV7-6 and TRBJ2-5): GAGVSQSPRYKVTKRGQDVALRCDPISGHVSLYWYRQALGQGPEFLTYFNYEAQQDKSGLPNDRFSAERPEGSISTLTIQRTEQRDSAMYRCASSQLAYASVAQYFGPGTRLLVL.